These T cell receptor beta chains were read from a single sample in a study of Ad26.COV2.S vaccination and SARS-CoV-2 variants. The protocol was immunoSEQ multiplex PCR, while the TCRdb copy is restricted to in-frame clones and leaves out a portion. The table has approximately 360,000 clones, around 82% seen once; the top ten hold about 7.4%. Sequencing used peripheral blood, obtained in a trial of Ad26.COV2.S vaccine versus placebo. The receptors originated from a person aged 18-60 years who received the Ad26.COV2.S COVID-19 vaccine or a placebo. Each CDR3 is given with its conserved first and last residue. The D gene is left open where the match is weak. Size is stated for part of the rows, as once, few or many counts, or as a class when the clone is expanded.

j_call | v_call | clone_size | d_call | cdr3_aa | cdr3_nt
TRBJ1-4 | TRBV6-2/TRBV6-3 | . | TRBD1 | CASSTGGEKLFF | TGTGCCAGCAGTACAGGGGGGGAAAAACTGTTTTTT
TRBJ2-7 | TRBV19 | . | . | CASSLDYEQYF | TGTGCCAGTAGTCTGGACTACGAGCAGTACTTC
TRBJ2-7 | TRBV11-2 | . | . | CASRPISGGLYEQYF | TGTGCCAGCCGCCCCATTTCGGGGGGCTTGTACGAGCAGTACTTC
TRBJ2-5 | TRBV18 | . | . | CASSPIKLTETQYF | TGTGCCAGCTCACCAATAAAATTGACCGAGACCCAGTACTTC
TRBJ2-2 | TRBV9 | . | . | CASSVGQRVSGELFF | TGTGCCAGCAGCGTAGGCCAGCGGGTTAGCGGGGAGCTGTTTTTT
TRBJ1-4 | TRBV19 | . | TRBD1 | CASSIGAQGVTEKLFF | TGTGCCAGTAGTATAGGGGCTCAGGGGGTGACTGAAAAACTGTTTTTT
TRBJ2-7 | TRBV18 | . | . | CASSPPPAYEQYF | TGTGCCAGCTCACCACCCCCGGCCTACGAGCAGTACTTC
TRBJ1-2 | TRBV4-3 | . | TRBD1 | CASSQAGTGRHGYTF | TGCGCCAGCAGCCAAGCCGGGACAGGGAGGCATGGCTACACCTTC
TRBJ2-7 | TRBV6-5 | . | TRBD2 | CASGRTSGYEQYF | TGTGCCAGCGGACGGACTAGCGGGTACGAGCAGTACTTC
TRBJ2-3 | TRBV5-1 | . | . | CASSLRRGNTDTQYF | TGCGCCAGCAGCTTGCGCAGGGGTAACACAGATACGCAGTATTTT
TRBJ1-1 | TRBV5-1 | . | TRBD1 | CASSSRTGMNTEAFF | TGCGCCAGCAGCTCAAGGACAGGAATGAACACTGAAGCTTTCTTT
TRBJ1-2 | TRBV5-5 | . | . | CASSWPWKGANYGYTF | TGTGCCAGCAGCTGGCCATGGAAGGGGGCTAACTATGGCTACACCTTC
TRBJ1-2 | TRBV7-9 | . | . | CASSLAIEGSPGYTF | TGTGCCAGCAGCTTAGCGATTGAGGGTTCTCCTGGCTACACCTTC
TRBJ2-7 | TRBV6-5 | . | . | CASTFGGALTYEQYF | TGTGCCAGCACCTTTGGGGGGGCCCTGACCTACGAGCAGTACTTC
TRBJ2-1 | TRBV10-3 | few | . | CAISGSPDRRYNEQFF | TGTGCCATCAGTGGGAGTCCGGATCGTCGCTACAATGAGCAGTTCTTC
TRBJ2-1 | TRBV30 | . | TRBD2 | CAWTASGIKKFF | TGTGCCTGGACGGCTAGCGGGATTAAGAAGTTCTTC
TRBJ2-2 | TRBV6-6 | . | TRBD2 | CASSASGGAGELFF | TGTGCCAGCAGCGCTAGCGGGGGGGCCGGGGAGCTGTTTTTT
TRBJ2-7 | TRBV19 | . | . | CASSTGKRYEQYF | TGTGCCAGTAGCACAGGGAAAAGGTACGAGCAGTACTTC
TRBJ2-1 | TRBV2 | . | . | CASSERQSYNEQFF | TGTGCCAGCAGTGAGAGACAGTCCTACAATGAGCAGTTCTTC
TRBJ2-7 | TRBV7-3 | . | TRBD1 | CASSLTGDRGYEQYF | TGTGCCAGCAGCTTGACCGGGGACAGAGGCTACGAGCAGTACTTC
TRBJ1-3 | TRBV9 | . | . | CASSVGPAGAFSGNTIYF | TGTGCCAGCAGCGTAGGGCCGGCAGGGGCCTTCTCTGGAAACACCATATATTTT
TRBJ2-1 | TRBV29-1 | . | . | CSVQGTYNEQFF | TGCAGCGTACAGGGCACCTACAATGAGCAGTTCTTC
TRBJ2-2 | TRBV24-1 | . | TRBD1 | CATSGRGRVGELFF | TGTGCCACCAGTGGAAGGGGGCGTGTCGGGGAGCTGTTTTTT
TRBJ2-7 | TRBV4-1 | once | . | CASSQAPGTYEQYF | TGCGCCAGCAGCCAAGCGCCAGGGACCTACGAGCAGTACTTC
TRBJ2-3 | TRBV2 | few | . | CASSASRPTDTQYF | TGTGCCAGCAGTGCGTCTAGACCCACAGATACGCAGTATTTT
TRBJ1-6 | TRBV4-2 | . | TRBD1 | CASSQEDRDDSPLHF | TGTGCCAGCAGCCAAGAAGACAGGGATGATTCACCCCTCCACTTT
TRBJ2-5 | TRBV7-2 | . | TRBD2 | CASSQGLAGGVGVETQYF | TGTGCCAGCAGCCAAGGACTAGCGGGAGGGGTCGGTGTGGAGACCCAGTACTTC
TRBJ2-2 | TRBV15 | . | . | CATRESAFPGIYDTGELFF | TGTGCCACCAGGGAGTCGGCCTTCCCCGGCATTTACGACACCGGGGAGCTGTTTTTT
TRBJ2-5 | TRBV7-9 | . | . | CASSPPNGRETQYF | TGTGCCAGCAGCCCCCCGAACGGGCGGGAGACCCAGTACTTC
TRBJ2-5 | TRBV24-1 | . | TRBD1 | CATSDASGQSVETQYF | TGTGCCACCAGTGATGCGTCGGGACAGTCAGTCGAGACCCAGTACTTC
TRBJ1-5 | TRBV5-5 | few | . | CASSLIDQPQHF | TGTGCCAGCAGCTTGATAGATCAGCCCCAGCATTTT